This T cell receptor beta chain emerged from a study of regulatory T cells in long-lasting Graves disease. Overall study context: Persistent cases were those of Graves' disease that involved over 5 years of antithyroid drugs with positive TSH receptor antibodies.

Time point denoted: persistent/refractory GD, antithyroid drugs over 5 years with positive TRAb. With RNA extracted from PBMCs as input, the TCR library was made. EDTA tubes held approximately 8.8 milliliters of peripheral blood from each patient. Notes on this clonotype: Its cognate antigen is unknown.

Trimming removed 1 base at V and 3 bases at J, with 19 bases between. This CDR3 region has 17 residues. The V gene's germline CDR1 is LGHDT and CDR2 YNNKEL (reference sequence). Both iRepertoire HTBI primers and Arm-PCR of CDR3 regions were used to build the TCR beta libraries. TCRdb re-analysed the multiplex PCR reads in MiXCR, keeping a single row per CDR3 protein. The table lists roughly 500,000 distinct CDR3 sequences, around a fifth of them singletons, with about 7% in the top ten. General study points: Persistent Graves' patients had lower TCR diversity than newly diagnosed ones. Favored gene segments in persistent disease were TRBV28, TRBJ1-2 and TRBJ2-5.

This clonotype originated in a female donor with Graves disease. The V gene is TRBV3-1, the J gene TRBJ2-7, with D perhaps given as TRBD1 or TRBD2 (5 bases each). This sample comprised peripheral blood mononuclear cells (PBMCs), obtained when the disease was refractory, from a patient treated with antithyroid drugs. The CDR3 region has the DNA TGTGCCAGCAGCCAAGGTGTTGGGGGAGTGAGATTCTACGAGCAGTACTTC. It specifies CASSQGVGGVRFYEQYF.